This T cell receptor beta chain is from a study of blood T cell repertoires in COVID-19. Overall study context: T cells, B-cell-depleted T cells, or PBMCs provided the cDNA or gDNA that served as material.

Participants were aged about 18 to 90 years from approximately 23 US areas. Original analysis: Amplifying reference gene primers gave estimates of nucleated cell counts. Method: immunoSEQ multiplex PCR; TCRdb's copy keeps in-frame clones and lacks some. D and trimming were read from the DNA, whereas the V and J calls and clone size are those reported in that table. The data show 170,000 or so clones, roughly 90% seen once. Germline V lookup: CDR1 SQVTM, CDR2 ANQGSEA. This CDR3 is 11 amino acids long. Trimming pared 3 bases from V and 13 bases from J, leaving 15 bases between. The receptor comes from a woman between 50 and 59 years old who had recovered from COVID-19. Sequenced input: PBMCs or T cells enriched from blood (not recorded which). This rearrangement joins TRBV29-1 to TRBJ1-2; possibly TRBD1 for D (6 bases). The CDR3 loop is CSVEPQGIFTF. The CDR3, as DNA: TGCAGCGTTGAGCCCCAGGGGATCTTCACCTTC.